This T cell receptor beta chain was sequenced in a study of T cell changes during pregnancy in multiple sclerosis. The CDR3 is 17 amino acids. Germline lookup yields CDR1 SGDLS and CDR2 YYNGEE. V gave up 0 bases and J gave up 0 bases, with 15 bases separating them. TCRdb keeps only in-frame clones here, not all; method: immunoSEQ multiplex PCR. Counted here are around 110,000 clones, roughly 90% occurring once; the ten biggest clones make up approximately 1.6%. The specimen was peripheral blood, collected after pregnancy. The chain links TRBV9 to TRBJ2-5; D is undetermined. This TCR derives from a female donor with multiple sclerosis, enrolled in a pregnancy study. Written as DNA, the CDR3 is TGTGCCAGCAGCGTAGGAGGAAGATCGGCAGACCAAGAGACCCAGTACTTC. Protein product: CASSVGGRSADQETQYF. The full variable domain, with the rest looked up from reference TRBV9 and TRBJ2-5, is DSGVTQTPKHLITATGQRVTLRCSPRSGDLSVYWYQQSLDQGLQFLIQYYNGEERAKGNILERFSAQQFPDLHSELNLSSLELGDSALYFCASSVGGRSADQETQYFGPGTRLLVL.